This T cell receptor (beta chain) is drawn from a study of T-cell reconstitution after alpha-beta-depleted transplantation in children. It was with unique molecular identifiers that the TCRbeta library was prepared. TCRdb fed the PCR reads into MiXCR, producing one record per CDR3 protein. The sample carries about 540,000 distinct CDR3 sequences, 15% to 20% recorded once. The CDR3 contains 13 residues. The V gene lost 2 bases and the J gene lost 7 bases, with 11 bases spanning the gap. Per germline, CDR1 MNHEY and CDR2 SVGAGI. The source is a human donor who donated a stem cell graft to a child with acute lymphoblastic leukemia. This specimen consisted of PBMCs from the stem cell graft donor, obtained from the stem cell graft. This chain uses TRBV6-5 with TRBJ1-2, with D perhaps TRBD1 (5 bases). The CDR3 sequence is CASSYGQGPGYTF. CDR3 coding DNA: TGTGCCAGCAGTTACGGGCAGGGCCCTGGCTACACCTTC.